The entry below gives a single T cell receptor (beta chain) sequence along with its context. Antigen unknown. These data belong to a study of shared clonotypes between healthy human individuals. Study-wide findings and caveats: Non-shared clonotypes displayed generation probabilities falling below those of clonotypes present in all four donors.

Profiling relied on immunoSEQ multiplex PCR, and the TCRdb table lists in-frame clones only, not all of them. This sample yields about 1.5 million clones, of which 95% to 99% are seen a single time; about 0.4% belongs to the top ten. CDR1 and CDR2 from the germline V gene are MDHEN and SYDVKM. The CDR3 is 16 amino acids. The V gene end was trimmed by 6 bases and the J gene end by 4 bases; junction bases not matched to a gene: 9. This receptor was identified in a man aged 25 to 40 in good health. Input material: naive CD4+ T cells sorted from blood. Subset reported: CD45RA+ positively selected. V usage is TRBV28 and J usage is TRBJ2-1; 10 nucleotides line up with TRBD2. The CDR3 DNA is TGTGCCAGCAGCAAATACCCGGGACTAGCGTACAATGAGCAGTTCTTC. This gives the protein CASSKYPGLAYNEQFF. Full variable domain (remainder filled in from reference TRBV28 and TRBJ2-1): DVKVTQSSRYLVKRTGEKVFLECVQDMDHENMFWYRQDPGLGLRLIYFSYDVKMKEKGDIPEGYSVSREKKERFSLILESASTNQTSMYLCASSKYPGLAYNEQFFGPGTRLTVL.